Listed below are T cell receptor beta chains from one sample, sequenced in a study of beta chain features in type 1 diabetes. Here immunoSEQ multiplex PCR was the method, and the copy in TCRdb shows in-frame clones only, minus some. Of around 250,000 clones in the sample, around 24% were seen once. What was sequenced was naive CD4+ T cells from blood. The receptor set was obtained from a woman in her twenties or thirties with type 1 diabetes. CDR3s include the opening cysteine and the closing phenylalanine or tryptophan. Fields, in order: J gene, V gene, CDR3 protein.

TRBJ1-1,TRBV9,CASSVGEDRVAFF
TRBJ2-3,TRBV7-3,CASSPGAGVGTDTQYF
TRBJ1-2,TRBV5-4,CASSFLSGGYGYTF
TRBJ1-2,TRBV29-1,CSVEKPGTGGWGYTF
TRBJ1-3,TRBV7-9,CASSRYGGYSGNTIYF
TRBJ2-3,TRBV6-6,CAGTRDRVDTQYF
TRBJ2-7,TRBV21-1,CASSKEIPRAYEQYF
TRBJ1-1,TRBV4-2,CASSQDLAVAFF
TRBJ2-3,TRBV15,CATKLDSGITDTQYF
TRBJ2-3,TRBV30,CAWSQGRGSPDTQYF